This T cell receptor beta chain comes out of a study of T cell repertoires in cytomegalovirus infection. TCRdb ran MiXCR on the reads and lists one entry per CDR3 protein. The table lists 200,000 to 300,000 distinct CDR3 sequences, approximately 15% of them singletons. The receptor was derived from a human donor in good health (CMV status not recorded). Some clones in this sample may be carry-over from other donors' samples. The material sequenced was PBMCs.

DNA of the CDR3: TGCAGTGCCCCGGGGTGGGACCCCGCGTGGGAGACCCAGTACTTC. Its protein is CSAPGWDPAWETQYF. V usage is TRBV20-1 and J usage is TRBJ2-5; possibly TRBD1 or TRBD2 for D (5 bases each). V lost 6 bases and J 5 bases, leaving 22 bases between the germline ends. The CDR3 runs 15 residues. Germline assignment: CDR1 DFQATT and CDR2 SNEGSKA (reference sequence).